The 14 T cell receptor beta chains below all came from one sample that was sequenced in a study of T cell responses to AZD1222 COVID-19 vaccine. Sequencing used immunoSEQ multiplex PCR; TCRdb keeps in-frame clones, though not all of them. The table shows 95,000 to 130,000 clones, with about 91% occurring only once. The input for sequencing was peripheral blood, taken 28 days after the second AZD1222 dose. These receptors all stem from an adult who received the AZD1222 COVID-19 vaccine.

As regards this clone: The same CDR3 is also encoded by other DNA sequences in this sample. The chain employs TRBV19 and TRBJ1-4, with TRBD1 as a possible D gene (6 bases). The CDR3 has 14 residues. V was shortened by 6 bases and J by 7 bases, with 15 bases between the two germline ends. Germline CDR1 reads LNHDA; CDR2 reads SQIVND (reference sequence). CDR3 in amino acids: CASRTTGFGEKLFF. CDR3 DNA: TGTGCCAGTAGGACCACAGGGTTCGGTGAAAAACTGTTTTTT.

The chain has TRBV19 and TRBJ1-1, with D tentatively TRBD1 (5 bases). This CDR3 is built from 14 residues. Deletions cut 4 bases from V and 7 bases from J, with 16 bases between. Germline V gives CDR1 LNHDA, CDR2 SQIVND (reference sequence). The CDR3 bases are TGTGCCAGTAGTAATACGTGGGACGGAGATGAAGCTTTCTTT. The encoded protein is CASSNTWDGDEAFF.

This rearrangement joins TRBV29-1 to TRBJ1-2; no reliable D call. With 2 bases removed from V and 6 bases from J, the gap between germline ends came to 19 bases. Germline V gene sequence: CDR1 SQVTM, CDR2 ANQGSEA. The CDR3 runs to 15 residues. The CDR3 reads CSVERLLSRNNGYTF. CDR3 in DNA: TGCAGCGTTGAAAGACTTTTGTCCAGGAACAATGGCTACACCTTC.

The J gene is TRBJ2-7, the V gene TRBV9; 11 bases map to TRBD2. The CDR3 contains 15 residues. Germline CDR1 is SGDLS and CDR2 is YYNGEE. Trimming took 0 bases from V and 5 from J; bases not matched to a gene: 4. The CDR3 coding sequence is TGTGCCAGCAGCGTAGATAGGACTAGCGGGCACGAGCAGTACTTC. It codes for CASSVDRTSGHEQYF.

V and J are TRBV3-1 (or the pseudogene TRBV3-2) and TRBJ1-2; no firm D call. This CDR3 spans 11 amino acids. The germline gives CDR1 LGHDT, CDR2 YNNKEL (reference sequence). V gave up 1 base and J gave up 8 bases, with 5 bases separating them. CDR3 bases: TGTGCCAGCAGCCAAGCGGGAGGCTACACCTTC. Residues: CASSQAGGYTF.

This chain joins TRBV5-4 and TRBJ2-7; TRBD2 aligns across 8 bases. Germline-derived CDR1 and CDR2 are SGHNT and YYREEE (reference sequence). CDR3 length: 15 amino acids. V gave up 3 bases and J gave up 5 bases; unmatched junction bases: 10. The CDR3 DNA reads as TGTGCCAGCAGCTCCTTAGCGGGAAAAAGGGACGAGCAGTACTTC. Translating it yields CASSSLAGKRDEQYF.

As DNA, the CDR3 is TGTGCCAGCAGCGTAGCTGGAATTAGGGGATCTGGGGCCAACGTCCTGACTTTC. Amino acid sequence: CASSVAGIRGSGANVLTF. The rearrangement joins TRBV9 to TRBJ2-6; D is possibly TRBD1 (5 bases). V was shortened by 0 bases and J by 1 base, with 14 bases between the two germline ends. Germline CDR1 reads SGDLS; CDR2 reads YYNGEE. This CDR3 comprises 18 residues.

This chain links TRBV3-1 (or the pseudogene TRBV3-2) with TRBJ2-7, with TRBD2 identical over 10 bases. This CDR3 has 17 amino acids. Trimming removed 0 bases from V and 0 bases from J; junction bases left unmatched: 5. CDR1 and CDR2 (germline): LGHDT, YNNKEL (reference sequence). The CDR3 DNA reads TGTGCCAGCAGCCAAGAGACCTGGACTAGCGGCTCCTACGAGCAGTACTTC. It codes for CASSQETWTSGSYEQYF.

The rearrangement joins TRBV4-1 to TRBJ1-6; D unresolved. Germline V lookup: CDR1 MGHRA, CDR2 YSYEKL. Trimming removed 0 bases from V and 13 bases from J, with 16 bases in between. There are 15 residues in the CDR3. CDR3 sequence reads: CASSQDGGRPSPLHF. In nucleotides, the CDR3 is TGCGCCAGCAGCCAAGATGGCGGGAGGCCCTCCCCCCTCCACTTT.

The genes are TRBV2 and TRBJ2-3, with D perhaps matching TRBD2 (5 bases). Trimming left V 7 bases short and J 0 bases short, with 17 bases between. CDR1 is SNHLY, CDR2 FYNNEI, per germline. The CDR3 runs 16 residues. The DNA of the CDR3 is TGTGCCAGCACTTCAGGTGGTCGGACTAGCACAGATACGCAGTATTTT. Its translation is CASTSGGRTSTDTQYF.

In its sample, this clone was seen a few times. The rearrangement links TRBV6-2 or TRBV6-3 to TRBJ1-5; D is unresolved. Deletions cut 0 bases from V and 11 bases from J, with 17 bases between. Germline V gives CDR1 MNHEY, CDR2 SVGEGT. This CDR3 is built from 15 residues. The CDR3 reads CASSYSDLGDDAQHF. Written as DNA, the CDR3 is TGTGCCAGCAGTTACTCGGACCTCGGAGACGATGCCCAGCATTTT.

V is TRBV5-1 and J is TRBJ1-6, with TRBD1 as a possible D gene (5 bases). V was clipped by 0 bases and J by 2 bases, with 9 bases between them. The V gene's germline CDR1 is SGHRS and CDR2 YFSETQ. There are 16 residues in the CDR3. The CDR3 bases are TGCGCCAGCAGCTTGGGGGGGATAGCCTATAATTCACCCCTCCACTTT. It translates to CASSLGGIAYNSPLHF.

CDR3 amino acids: CASSSPGAGNTGELFF. CDR3 DNA: TGTGCCAGCAGCTCCCCAGGAGCGGGAAACACCGGGGAGCTGTTTTTT. The chain links TRBV7-9 to TRBJ2-2; 7 bases line up with TRBD2. The CDR3 has 16 residues. CDR1 and CDR2 from the germline V gene are SEHNR and FQNEAQ (reference sequence). The ends lost 4 bases at V and 2 bases at J; junction bases unmatched: 7.

This clone came up once. V gene TRBV6-5 combines with J gene TRBJ1-2, with D possibly being TRBD1 (5 bases). Trimming removed 6 bases at V and 6 bases at J, with 17 bases between. The germline CDR1 and CDR2 sequences are MNHEY and SVGAGI. This CDR3 contains 14 residues. The CDR3 bases are TGTGCCAGCAGGGATAGGGCAGGGAAAGATGGCTACACCTTC. It is translated as CASRDRAGKDGYTF.